Presented here are 23 T cell receptor beta chains from one specimen sequenced in a study of long-term antiretroviral therapy in people with HIV. The run of the v3.0 immunoSEQ assay was at survey level. Sequenced by immunoSEQ multiplex PCR; TCRdb stores in-frame clones only, minus some. The sample gives about 29,000 clones, about 94% of which show up once; around 10% is in the top ten. The material was unsorted PBMCs, obtained 6.2 years after starting antiretroviral therapy. These receptors were obtained from a man in his forties with HIV.

The chain carries TRBV7-2 and TRBJ1-5; no reliable D call. Germline V CDR1 and CDR2: SGHTA, FQGNSA. The CDR3 runs 13 residues. Trimming stripped 4 bases from V and 5 bases from J, with 9 bases between. CDR3 in DNA: TGTGCCAGCAGCTATTCCGACTATCAGCCCCAGCATTTT. Encoded protein: CASSYSDYQPQHF.

V is TRBV29-1 and J is TRBJ1-1, with D uncertain. Between the trimmed V and J ends, which lost 2 bases and 1 base, there was a span of 5 bases. This CDR3 contains 12 residues. Germline V gene sequence: CDR1 SQVTM, CDR2 ANQGSEA. In DNA form, the CDR3 reads TGCAGCGTTGAAAAGACGAACACTGAAGCTTTCTTT. It specifies CSVEKTNTEAFF. Full variable domain (missing parts from reference TRBV29-1 and TRBJ1-1): SAVISQKPSRDICQRGTSLTIQCQVDSQVTMMFWYRQQPGQSLTLIATANQGSEATYESGFVIDKFPISRPNLTFSTLTVSNMSPEDSSIYLCSVEKTNTEAFFGQGTRLTVV.

V gene TRBV18 combines with J gene TRBJ1-1; weak D call: TRBD1 (5 bases). Deletions cut 3 bases from V and 8 bases from J, with 16 bases between. Germline CDR1 KGHSH, CDR2 LQKENI. The CDR3 loop spans 14 amino acids. CDR3 bases: TGTGCCAGCTCACCTACCGGGACCGGCACCGAAGCTTTCTTT. It is translated as CASSPTGTGTEAFF.

The chain has TRBV28 and TRBJ2-7; 15 bases agree with TRBD2. The germline CDR1 and CDR2 sequences are MDHEN and SYDVKM. Losses at the gene ends were 5 bases for V and 2 bases for J; bases not matched to a gene: 4. This CDR3 comprises 16 residues. The CDR3 region is CASSLRTSGRAYEQYF. DNA of the CDR3: TGTGCCAGCAGTCTCCGGACTAGCGGGAGGGCCTACGAGCAGTACTTC.

The genes are TRBV6-5 and TRBJ1-4, with 10 bases matching TRBD1. V dropped 6 bases and J dropped 10; count of bases not matched to a gene: 8. Looked up from germline, CDR1 is MNHEY and CDR2 is SVGAGI. The CDR3 has 14 residues. The CDR3 DNA sequence: TGTGCCAGCAGGCCAGACAGGGGGCAGGGAAAACTGTTTTTT. Its translation: CASRPDRGQGKLFF.

The chain joins TRBV5-1 to TRBJ2-7, with 9 positions matching TRBD1. Germline lookup yields CDR1 SGHRS and CDR2 YFSETQ. V was pared by 4 bases and J by 2 bases, with 4 bases of the junction left unmatched. CDR3 length: 14 residues. For the CDR3, the DNA is TGCGCCAGCAGCGCGGGACAGGGTGCCTACGAGCAGTACTTC. Its protein product is CASSAGQGAYEQYF. Full variable domain (missing parts from reference TRBV5-1 and TRBJ2-7): KAGVTQTPRYLIKTRGQQVTLSCSPISGHRSVSWYQQTPGQGLQFLFEYFSETQRNKGNFPGRFSGRQFSNSRSEMNVSTLELGDSALYLCASSAGQGAYEQYFGPGTRLTVT.

This rearrangement joins TRBV9 to TRBJ2-5; 7 bases fit TRBD1. The germline V gene encodes CDR1 SGDLS and CDR2 YYNGEE. CDR3 length: 14 residues. V lost 3 bases and J lost 2; bases outside the gene matches: 4. CDR3 residues: CASSGQGLQETQYF. The CDR3 DNA follows: TGTGCCAGCAGCGGACAGGGATTGCAAGAGACCCAGTACTTC.

In this sample, this clone turned up once. The chain employs TRBV9 and TRBJ2-4; the match to TRBD2 covers 7 bases. CDR3 size: 14 residues. The V gene's germline CDR1 is SGDLS and CDR2 YYNGEE. J was trimmed by 7 bases and V by 0 bases; bases with no gene match: 4. CDR3 coding DNA: TGTGCCAGCAGCGTAGGCAGCGGGATGAACATTCAGTACTTC. This codes for CASSVGSGMNIQYF. Combining the CDR3 with reference TRBV9 and TRBJ2-4 gives the whole variable domain DSGVTQTPKHLITATGQRVTLRCSPRSGDLSVYWYQQSLDQGLQFLIQYYNGEERAKGNILERFSAQQFPDLHSELNLSSLELGDSALYFCASSVGSGMNIQYFGAGTRLSVL.

The chain carries TRBV2 and TRBJ2-5; D is perhaps TRBD2 (5 bases). The germline CDR1 and CDR2 sequences are SNHLY and FYNNEI. V lost 7 bases and J lost 9, with 21 bases in between. The CDR3 is 14 residues long. The CDR3 DNA follows: TGTGCCAGCACTGGAGGCGGTGGCCTTGGGGCCCAGTACTTC. Protein product: CASTGGGGLGAQYF.

J is TRBJ2-3 and V is TRBV7-2; 10 nucleotides line up with TRBD2. The junction had 6 bases not matched to a gene; V was cut back by 3 bases and J by 3 bases. CDR3 length equals 16 residues. CDR1 is SGHTA and CDR2 is FQGNSA in the germline V gene. The CDR3, as DNA: TGTGCCAGCAGCTTCGGACTAGCGGTGGGAACAGATACGCAGTATTTT. It specifies CASSFGLAVGTDTQYF. Combining the CDR3 with reference TRBV7-2 and TRBJ2-3 gives the whole variable domain GAGVSQSPSNKVTEKGKDVELRCDPISGHTALYWYRQSLGQGLEFLIYFQGNSAPDKSGLPSDRFSAERTGGSVSTLTIQRTQQEDSAVYLCASSFGLAVGTDTQYFGPGTRLTVL.

This chain joins TRBV27 and TRBJ1-2, with TRBD1 as a possible D gene (5 bases). Germline lookup yields CDR1 MNHEY and CDR2 SMNVEV (reference sequence). The CDR3 runs 13 residues. V dropped 5 bases and J dropped 4 bases, with 11 bases sitting between them. This CDR3 reads CASSPTVIYGYTF. DNA for the CDR3: TGTGCCAGCAGTCCGACAGTTATCTATGGCTACACCTTC.

V and J are TRBV7-6 and TRBJ1-5; D unclear. Trimming took off 5 bases at V and 5 bases at J, with 7 bases between the two ends. Germline assignment: CDR1 SGHVS and CDR2 FNYEAQ. The CDR3 has 12 residues. Written as DNA, the CDR3 is TGTGCCAGCAGCCAAGGGCATCAGCCCCAGCATTTT. The encoded protein is CASSQGHQPQHF.

The chain has TRBV6-5 and TRBJ2-2, with D unresolved. There are 13 residues in the CDR3. Trimming took 10 bases from V and 0 from J, leaving 9 bases between them. Germline loops: CDR1 MNHEY, CDR2 SVGAGI. The CDR3 protein is CATSETNTGELFF. As DNA, the CDR3 is TGTGCCACCTCGGAGACGAACACCGGGGAGCTGTTTTTT.

The gene calls are TRBV5-1 and TRBJ2-2; D is unresolved. Germline V gives CDR1 SGHRS, CDR2 YFSETQ. CDR3 length equals 14 residues. V was cut by 1 base and J by 4 bases, with 8 bases left in between. This chain's CDR3 is CASSLKESTGELFF. CDR3 coding DNA: TGCGCCAGCAGCTTGAAGGAGTCCACCGGGGAGCTGTTTTTT. The full variable domain, rest sourced from reference TRBV5-1 and TRBJ2-2, is KAGVTQTPRYLIKTRGQQVTLSCSPISGHRSVSWYQQTPGQGLQFLFEYFSETQRNKGNFPGRFSGRQFSNSRSEMNVSTLELGDSALYLCASSLKESTGELFFGEGSRLTVL.

The rearrangement joins TRBV19 to TRBJ2-7; the match to TRBD2 covers 10 bases. The J segment lost 3 bases and the V segment lost 4 bases, leaving 3 bases of the junction unmatched. The CDR3 runs 14 residues. The germline gives CDR1 LNHDA, CDR2 SQIVND (reference sequence). The CDR3 loop is CASSNSGRIYEQYF. The CDR3 nucleotides read TGTGCCAGTAGTAATAGCGGGAGGATCTACGAGCAGTACTTC.

This rearrangement joins TRBV10-1 to TRBJ2-3, with D maybe TRBD2 (7 bases). The CDR3 length is 15 residues. Per the germline V gene, CDR1 is WNHNN and CDR2 is SYGVQD (reference sequence). The germline V and J ends were trimmed by 2 bases and 6 bases, with 15 bases remaining between them. The CDR3 spells CASSEGGGLQDTQYF. DNA for the CDR3: TGCGCCAGCAGTGAGGGCGGGGGCCTCCAGGATACGCAGTATTTT.

This clone appeared once. The rearrangement joins TRBV4-2 to TRBJ2-3, with D perhaps matching TRBD1 (6 bases). The CDR3 totals 16 residues. Germline V lookup: CDR1 LGHNA, CDR2 YNFKEQ. V was clipped by 3 bases and J by 3 bases, with 16 bases between them. The CDR3 spells CASSQKRQDETDTQYF. CDR3 coding DNA: TGTGCCAGCAGCCAGAAGAGACAGGATGAGACAGATACGCAGTATTTT.

CDR3 nucleotides: TGTGCCAGCAGCTTGCAGGGGGAAACAGATACGCAGTATTTT. Its translation: CASSLQGETDTQYF. V is TRBV5-5 and J is TRBJ2-3; 7 nucleotides line up with TRBD1. The CDR3 spans 14 residues. Trimming at V came to 1 base and at J to 3 bases, leaving 2 bases not matched to a gene. CDR1 and CDR2 (germline): SGHKS, YYEKEE (reference sequence).

This chain uses TRBV5-1 with TRBJ2-5, with 9 bases aligning to TRBD1. Per germline, CDR1 SGHRS and CDR2 YFSETQ. The CDR3 contains 15 residues. J lost 1 base, V lost 4 bases, and 5 bases had no gene match. CDR3 sequence (DNA): TGCGCCAGCAGCCTGCCGGGACAGGGCCAAGAGACCCAGTACTTC. Encoded protein: CASSLPGQGQETQYF.

This sequence joins TRBV28 and TRBJ1-5, with a tentative D call TRBD1 (6 bases). V lost 8 bases, J lost 2 bases, and 19 bases lay in between. CDR1 and CDR2 (germline): MDHEN, SYDVKM. The CDR3 loop spans 16 amino acids. The CDR3 here is CASVGGGRLGNQPQHF. The CDR3 nucleotides read TGTGCCAGCGTTGGAGGGGGGAGGCTCGGCAATCAGCCCCAGCATTTT.

V usage is TRBV2 and J usage is TRBJ1-5; D call uncertain. The CDR3 covers 15 residues. Germline assignment: CDR1 SNHLY and CDR2 FYNNEI. Trimming stripped 3 bases from V and 3 bases from J, with 12 bases between. The CDR3 DNA is TGTGCCAGCAGTGACGACCTGCACCTCAATCAGCCCCAGCATTTT. Translating gives CASSDDLHLNQPQHF.

This clone came up once. The chain employs TRBV6-6 and TRBJ1-2; no definite D call. V dropped 8 bases and J dropped 8 bases, with 21 bases sitting between them. This CDR3 is 14 amino acids long. In germline, CDR1 is MNHNY, CDR2 SVGAGI (reference sequence). The CDR3 region has the DNA TGTGCCAGCGGATCCTTGGGCGGCATGGGAGGCTACACCTTC. This gives the protein CASGSLGGMGGYTF.

The rearrangement uses TRBV19 and TRBJ1-2; D is unclear. The CDR3 is made up of 12 amino acids. Germline V CDR1 and CDR2: LNHDA, SQIVND (reference sequence). V lost 6 bases and J lost 3, with 8 bases in between. The CDR3 sequence is CASRPYDYGYTF. The CDR3 DNA follows: TGTGCCAGTAGACCCTATGACTATGGCTACACCTTC.